The rows below give T cell receptor beta chains drawn from one sample of a study of T cell responses to AZD1222 COVID-19 vaccine. This table comes from immunoSEQ multiplex PCR, and its TCRdb copy is limited to in-frame clones, with some not included. The sample includes around 84,000 clones, around 91% seen only once; the top ten take 30% to 40%. Material: peripheral blood, obtained on day 0 of AZD1222 vaccination. The source is an adult in good health. CDR3s include the opening cysteine and the closing phenylalanine or tryptophan. A D gene is named only where the DNA matches it firmly. Rows give clone size only sometimes, using once, few, many, or a class for an expanded clone.

TRBD2 TRBJ2-7 NA TRBV29-1 TGCAGCGTTGAGGGGCGGGAGGGCCTGTACGAGCAGTACTTC CSVEGREGLYEQYF
TRBD2 TRBJ2-1 NA TRBV14 TGTGCCAGCAGCCCCATTGGCGGGAGGACCTACAATGAGCAGTTCTTC CASSPIGGRTYNEQFF
NA TRBJ2-7 NA TRBV9 TGTGCCAGCAGCGTATCAGGGGTTAACGAGCAGTACTTC CASSVSGVNEQYF
NA TRBJ1-5 NA TRBV6-2/TRBV6-3 TGTGCCAGCAGTTACCAGGAGGGCCACAATCAGCCCCAGCATTTT CASSYQEGHNQPQHF
TRBD1 TRBJ1-1 few TRBV10-1 TGCGCCAGCAAGGGACAGGGGAACACTGAAGCTTTCTTT CASKGQGNTEAFF
TRBD1 TRBJ2-1 NA TRBV7-9 TGTGCCAGCAGCTACGGAGACAGGGGTCCCTACAATGAGCAGTTCTTC CASSYGDRGPYNEQFF
NA TRBJ1-5 NA TRBV27 TGTGCCAGTGGTACAGGTTGGCATCAGCCCCAGCATTTT CASGTGWHQPQHF
TRBD1 TRBJ1-5 NA TRBV5-1 TGCGCCAGCAGCTTGTGGGACAGTATGACAAGCCATAGCAATCAGCCCCAGCATTTT CASSLWDSMTSHSNQPQHF
NA TRBJ2-3 NA TRBV5-4 TGTGCCAGCAGCTTGCAAATAGGCGAAGATACGCAGTATTTT CASSLQIGEDTQYF
TRBD1 TRBJ1-1 NA TRBV3-1/TRBV3-2 TGTGCCACAGGACAGGGGAGGACTGAAGCTTTCTTT CATGQGRTEAFF
NA TRBJ2-5 NA TRBV2 TGTGCCACCGCGGCCCCTTCGGAGACCCAGTACTTC CATAAPSETQYF